These 26 T cell receptor beta chains came from one sample sequenced in a study of blood T cell repertoires in COVID-19. Sequencing used immunoSEQ multiplex PCR; TCRdb keeps in-frame clones, though not all of them. The sample holds about 130,000 clones, over 60% seen once. The sample taken for sequencing was peripheral blood. The receptors come from a woman between 65 and 79 years old with acute or convalescent COVID-19.

This clone has a handful of counts. The gene calls are TRBV7-8 and TRBJ2-7; possible D gene TRBD1, 6 bases. Trimming cost V 2 bases and J 2 bases, with 13 bases left between them. There are 15 residues in the CDR3. The germline V gene has CDR1 SGHVS and CDR2 FQNEAQ. The CDR3 bases are TGTGCCAGCAGCTTAACAGGGTTTATGACCTACGAGCAGTACTTC. It is translated as CASSLTGFMTYEQYF.

This chain uses TRBV7-6 with TRBJ2-3, with 14 positions matching TRBD2. From germline, CDR1 is SGHVS and CDR2 FNYEAQ. This CDR3 has 17 amino acids. Losses at the gene ends were 5 bases for V and 1 base for J; bases not matched to a gene: 5. CDR3 coding DNA: TGTGCCAGCAGCCGACTAGCGGGGGGGCGGGGCACAGATACGCAGTATTTT. Translated: CASSRLAGGRGTDTQYF. Full variable domain (outside the CDR3, taken from reference TRBV7-6 and TRBJ2-3): GAGVSQSPRYKVTKRGQDVALRCDPISGHVSLYWYRQALGQGPEFLTYFNYEAQQDKSGLPNDRFSAERPEGSISTLTIQRTEQRDSAMYRCASSRLAGGRGTDTQYFGPGTRLTVL.

The chain uses TRBV2 and TRBJ2-3; D is ambiguous. Germline-derived CDR1 and CDR2 are SNHLY and FYNNEI. CDR3 size: 14 residues. V gave up 4 bases and J gave up 0 bases, with 8 bases separating them. The CDR3 sequence is CASSVLESTDTQYF. CDR3 coding DNA: TGTGCCAGCAGTGTATTAGAAAGCACAGATACGCAGTATTTT.

This clone was seen more than once but under ten times. The rearrangement links TRBV19 to TRBJ1-5; D not certain. V was shortened by 5 bases and J by 2 bases, with 25 bases between the two germline ends. The V gene's germline CDR1 is LNHDA and CDR2 SQIVND (reference sequence). This CDR3 comprises 19 residues. CDR3 amino acids: CASSDRRGGTSLGNQPQHF. CDR3 nucleotide sequence: TGTGCCAGTAGTGATCGTCGGGGAGGAACCTCTTTGGGCAATCAGCCCCAGCATTTT.

This rearrangement joins TRBV6-2 or TRBV6-3 to TRBJ1-5, with D possibly being TRBD1 (5 bases). Trimming stripped 0 bases from V and 1 base from J, with 7 bases between. CDR1 is MNHEY and CDR2 is SVGEGT in the germline V gene. The CDR3 consists of 15 residues. CDR3 region: CASSYSRGSNQPQHF. The CDR3 region has the DNA TGTGCCAGCAGTTACTCAAGGGGAAGCAATCAGCCCCAGCATTTT.

This chain connects TRBV19 to TRBJ2-5, with 9 nucleotides matching TRBD1. The germline CDR1 and CDR2 sequences are LNHDA and SQIVND (reference sequence). Trimming removed 4 bases from V and 3 bases from J; junction bases left unmatched: 6. This CDR3 spans 15 amino acids. CDR3 in amino acids: CASSNLGQGEETQYF. In DNA, the CDR3 is TGTGCCAGTAGTAATCTGGGACAGGGAGAAGAGACCCAGTACTTC.

There are a few counts of this clone. V gene TRBV6-5 combines with J gene TRBJ1-3; 7 positions match TRBD1. The CDR3 is made up of 15 amino acids. Trimming at V came to 6 bases and at J to 0 bases, leaving 5 bases not matched to a gene. CDR1 is MNHEY, CDR2 SVGAGI, per germline. CDR3 in amino acids: CASSARDSSGNTIYF. The CDR3 DNA reads as TGTGCCAGCAGCGCCCGGGACAGCTCTGGAAACACCATATATTTT.

The V call is TRBV10-3, the J call TRBJ1-5; D is possibly TRBD1 (6 bases). Trimming took 3 bases from V and 6 from J, leaving 15 bases between them. Per the germline V gene, CDR1 is ENHRY and CDR2 is SYGVKD. There are 15 residues in the CDR3. The CDR3 coding sequence is TGTGCCATCAGTGAATGGGGGCAGGGGAGTCAGCCCCAGCATTTT. Its translation is CAISEWGQGSQPQHF.

The chain employs TRBV6-5 and TRBJ2-3; no clear D. The CDR3 spans 14 residues. The V end was cut by 8 bases, the J end by 2 bases, with 14 bases between. The germline V gene encodes CDR1 MNHEY and CDR2 SVGAGI. The CDR3 reads CASSPGLYTDTQYF. The CDR3 nucleotides read TGTGCCAGCTCCCCCGGGTTGTACACAGATACGCAGTATTTT.

The chain has TRBV6-5 and TRBJ1-5; D is perhaps TRBD1 (6 bases). Trimming pared 4 bases from V and 5 bases from J, leaving 12 bases between. Germline loops: CDR1 MNHEY, CDR2 SVGAGI. The CDR3 spans 14 residues. CDR3 nucleotides: TGTGCCAGCAGTTTCGTCTCAGGGGATCAGCCCCAGCATTTT. It encodes CASSFVSGDQPQHF.

Only a few counts were recorded for this clone. V and J are TRBV29-1 and TRBJ1-2; D is possibly TRBD1 (5 bases). Germline CDR1 and CDR2: SQVTM and ANQGSEA. V was shortened by 4 bases and J by 4 bases, with 10 bases between the two germline ends. CDR3 length equals 12 residues. The CDR3 is CSVAGRAYGYTF. The CDR3 DNA sequence: TGCAGCGTTGCCGGCAGGGCCTATGGCTACACCTTC.

The rearrangement joins TRBV7-9 to TRBJ2-1; TRBD2 aligns across 10 bases. The CDR3 consists of 16 residues. V dropped 5 bases and J dropped 6; count of bases not matched to a gene: 10. Germline CDR1 reads SEHNR; CDR2 reads FQNEAQ (reference sequence). The CDR3 DNA reads TGTGCCAGCAGCCGAACCGGGACTAGCGTGTTCAATGAGCAGTTCTTC. Translated, it gives CASSRTGTSVFNEQFF.

The CDR3 DNA is TGTGCCAGCAGCGTTAGCGGGGCCTATGGCTACACCTTC. Its protein is CASSVSGAYGYTF. The genes are TRBV9 and TRBJ1-2; D perhaps matches TRBD1 (5 bases). The ends were cut back, 2 bases at V and 4 bases at J, with 9 bases in the middle. CDR1 is SGDLS, CDR2 YYNGEE, per germline. CDR3 length: 13 residues.

The J gene is TRBJ1-4, the V gene TRBV28; D unclear. CDR3 length equals 14 residues. The germline CDR1 and CDR2 sequences are MDHEN and SYDVKM. The V end was cut by 5 bases, the J end by 0 bases, with 7 bases between. CDR3 bases: TGTGCCAGCAGTCCCTATGCAACTAATGAAAAACTGTTTTTT. This sequence encodes CASSPYATNEKLFF.

The rearrangement links TRBV18 to TRBJ2-7; D is ambiguous. With 8 bases removed from V and 6 bases from J, the gap between germline ends came to 11 bases. The CDR3 contains 11 residues. CDR1 is KGHSH and CDR2 is LQKENI in the germline V gene. CDR3 protein: CASADNGEQYF. CDR3 in DNA: TGTGCCAGCGCCGACAACGGCGAGCAGTACTTC. Supplemented by reference TRBV18 and TRBJ2-7, the full variable domain reads NAGVMQNPRHLVRRRGQEARLRCSPMKGHSHVYWYRQLPEEGLKFMVYLQKENIIDESGMPKERFSAEFPKEGPSILRIQQVVRGDSAAYFCASADNGEQYFGPGTRLTVT.

This clone was seen at least ten times. The chain couples TRBV4-1 to TRBJ1-2; unclear D gene. Trimming cost V 0 bases and J 8 bases, with 19 bases left between them. In germline, CDR1 is MGHRA, CDR2 YSYEKL. This CDR3 region has 16 residues. The CDR3 DNA sequence: TGCGCCAGCAGCCAAGATTCGACATACCCCACCGTAGGCTACACCTTC. Protein sequence: CASSQDSTYPTVGYTF.

In nucleotides, the CDR3 is TGTGCCAGCAGCGTTACAGGGGGCGCGATGTATGGCTACACCTTC. This translates into CASSVTGGAMYGYTF. V usage is TRBV9 and J usage is TRBJ1-2; TRBD1 agrees at 9 bases. Trimming removed 2 bases from V and 5 bases from J; junction bases left unmatched: 7. Germline lookup yields CDR1 SGDLS and CDR2 YYNGEE. The length of the CDR3 is 15 residues.

V gene TRBV27 combines with J gene TRBJ2-2, with 7 bases identical to TRBD1. The CDR3 contains 15 residues. CDR1 MNHEY and CDR2 SMNVEV come from the germline V gene (reference sequence). The V gene end was trimmed by 2 bases and the J gene end by 4 bases; junction bases not matched to a gene: 4. CDR3 nucleotide sequence: TGTGCCAGCAGTTTAAGGGGACAGCTCACCGGGGAGCTGTTTTTT. As protein: CASSLRGQLTGELFF.

The chain links TRBV7-3 to TRBJ1-1, with a weak D call TRBD1 (5 bases). V was clipped by 4 bases and J by 2 bases, with 8 bases between them. The CDR3 has 13 residues. Germline values: CDR1 SGHTA, CDR2 FQGTGA. The CDR3 sequence: CASSSTVNTEAFF. In DNA form, the CDR3 reads TGTGCCAGCAGCTCGACAGTAAACACTGAAGCTTTCTTT.

This clone was seen a few times. The V call is TRBV6-6, the J call TRBJ2-7, with 9 bases identical to TRBD1. The CDR3 extends over 15 amino acids. V gave up 6 bases and J gave up 1 base; unmatched junction bases: 7. Germline CDR1 is MNHNY and CDR2 is SVGAGI (reference sequence). CDR3 coding DNA: TGTGCCAGCAGACTCCGGGACAGGGTATCCTACGAGCAGTACTTC. It codes for CASRLRDRVSYEQYF.

The chain uses TRBV2 and TRBJ1-1; D gene uncertain. Trimming cost V 5 bases and J 2 bases, with 3 bases left between them. Germline-derived CDR1 and CDR2 are SNHLY and FYNNEI. The CDR3 has 11 residues. The CDR3 DNA is TGTGCCAGCAGTCTAAACACTGAAGCTTTCTTT. This sequence encodes CASSLNTEAFF.

The J gene is TRBJ1-5, the V gene TRBV30; no clear D. The germline V and J ends were trimmed by 1 base and 1 base, with 11 bases remaining between them. The CDR3 contains 15 residues. Germline V gene sequence: CDR1 GTSNPN, CDR2 SVGIG (reference sequence). This chain's CDR3 is CAWSAAGLSNQPQHF. The DNA of the CDR3 is TGTGCCTGGAGTGCTGCTGGGCTGAGCAATCAGCCCCAGCATTTT.

In its sample, this clone was seen once. CDR3 protein: CASSQPRLAGGHNEQFF. Here the CDR3 DNA reads TGTGCCAGCAGCCAACCAAGGCTAGCGGGGGGTCACAATGAGCAGTTCTTC. This chain joins TRBV3-1 (or the pseudogene TRBV3-2) and TRBJ2-1, with 11 bases lining up with TRBD2. J lost 5 bases, V lost 2 bases, and 8 bases had no gene match. Per germline, CDR1 LGHDT and CDR2 YNNKEL (reference sequence). CDR3 length equals 17 residues.

This clone was seen only a few times. The chain employs TRBV5-1 and TRBJ1-1; D unclear. The V gene's germline CDR1 is SGHRS and CDR2 YFSETQ. CDR3 size: 15 residues. The V gene lost 0 bases and the J gene lost 4 bases, with 13 bases spanning the gap. The CDR3 DNA sequence: TGCGCCAGCAGCTTGGAACGTCATCGGGGCACTGAAGCTTTCTTT. The encoded protein is CASSLERHRGTEAFF.

This clone appeared a single time. This rearrangement joins TRBV6-1 to TRBJ2-2; TRBD1 might be the D (5 bases). The CDR3 has 15 amino acids. Between the trimmed V and J ends, which lost 2 bases and 5 bases, there was a span of 12 bases. Germline CDR1 and CDR2: MNHNS and SASEGT. The CDR3 nucleotides are TGTGCCAGCAGTGAAATGACAGCCAGGACCGGGGAGCTGTTTTTT. Protein sequence: CASSEMTARTGELFF.

This chain uses TRBV11-3 with TRBJ2-1, with TRBD2 matching 8 bases. The CDR3 contains 15 residues. Germline CDR1 and CDR2: SGHNT and YENEEA. J was trimmed by 7 bases and V by 1 base; bases with no gene match: 6. The CDR3 DNA reads as TGTGCCAGCAGCTTAGGGCGGGGGGCCGGAAATGAGCAGTTCTTC. Its protein is CASSLGRGAGNEQFF.